This TCR beta chain derives from a study of technical replicates of blood from a handful of donors. Assay used: immunoSEQ multiplex PCR; TCRdb lists only in-frame clones, some missing. The sample has 75,000 to 90,000 clones; 85% to 95% are singletons. In germline, CDR1 is SGHAT, CDR2 FQDESV (reference sequence). The CDR3 spans 12 residues. The V end lost 5 bases, the J end lost 0 bases, and 5 bases lay between the germline ends. This clone has more than one count but fewer than ten. Sequencing was done on a sample of T cells isolated from PBMCs. The TCR sequence derives from a human donor in good health. The V and J genes are TRBV11-1 and TRBJ2-7; D ambiguous. CDR3 protein: CASSGGSYEQYF. The CDR3, as DNA: TGTGCCAGCAGCGGCGGCTCCTACGAGCAGTACTTC.